This record concerns one T cell receptor beta chain sequence. Its antigen remains unknown. Using immunoSEQ multiplex PCR, the repertoire was profiled, and TCRdb retains in-frame clones only, with some absent. The table lists roughly 55,000 clones, roughly 87% of them singletons. The record originates from a study of T cell responses to AZD1222 COVID-19 vaccine. Study context: Doses given second, at about 4 or about 12 weeks, were pooled. Regarding the study as a whole: Researchers report vaccine-associated CD4 TCRs spanning spike, with dominance at 160-218 and 743-854. Most donors were white British, females outnumbered males, and clonal diversity was possibly underestimated. Seropositive AZD1222 recipients at baseline numbered only 5 or 6.

V lost 1 base and J lost 2, with 2 bases in between. This CDR3 contains 12 residues. CDR1 is SNHLY, CDR2 FYNNEI, per germline. Here the sequenced sample was peripheral blood, taken on day 0 of AZD1222 vaccination. The chain joins TRBV2 to TRBJ1-2; D is uncertain. The clonotype was recovered from an adult in good health. The CDR3 loop reads CASSEVNYGYTF. As DNA, the CDR3 is TGTGCCAGCAGTGAAGTAAACTATGGCTACACCTTC.